This T cell receptor (beta chain) comes out of a study of T cells after yellow fever vaccination (dated by TCRdb to the late 2010s). Turning to the overall study: The SMART-Seq v4 Ultra Low Input RNA kit was used to prepare libraries from fractions with low cell numbers. To track T-cell clones before and after primary and booster YFV17D yellow fever vaccination, bulk TCR alpha and beta repertoires were sequenced longitudinally. The cohort comprised two healthy male donors, one aged 18 to 30 and one aged 30 to 39 years. Blood samples were taken at several timepoints before and after primary and secondary immunization, and bulk PBMC replicates and cell subsets were isolated.

Overall study outcomes, separate from this receptor: Because abundant contaminating clonotypes from the bulk population could be contained in FACS-sorted repertoires, computational filtering was required. After the booster, most clones that had expanded after primary vaccination were detected again (around 96% of CD4 and over 75% of CD8), suggesting broad maintenance of memory. Compared with the primary T-cell response, the secondary T-cell response was faster but weaker, reaching its peak on day 5 rather than on day 15. Because the study included only two donors, the extent to which the findings can be generalized is limited. A small fraction of clonotypes showed up in both the CD4 and CD8 compartments, probably as a result of convergent recombination.

Per the publication, the treatment or condition label means: live attenuated yellow fever vaccine strain. At every blood-draw timepoint, two biological replicates of bulk PBMCs were collected. A standard Ficoll-Paque protocol was used to isolate PBMCs from peripheral blood. TriZol was used to extract RNA from bulk PBMCs, CD4 and CD8 fractions, and dextramer-positive and dextramer-negative fractions. This clonotype has a handful of counts. Its target antigen remains unknown. Per-nucleotide qualities are absent, and no much larger clonotype sits a single base away. The V and J ends are trimmed by 5 bases and 8 bases, leaving 12 bases between them. The CDR3 covers 12 residues, taking in both the cysteine and the phenylalanine. Of all the DNA, just the CDR3 is kept, 36 bases in frame from base 1. TCR cDNA was made using 5'RACE template switching, a step that added a universal primer site and unique molecular identifiers. Priming for cDNA synthesis came from both the TCR alpha and TCR beta constant segments. Library amplification used two PCR steps, and the second PCR step added sample barcodes and sequencing adapters. Libraries were sequenced on Illumina HiSeq 2500 (2x100 bp) or NovaSeq (2x150 bp). Per the source publication's procedure: MIGEC was used to demultiplex reads and collapse the reads into UMI consensus sequences, and MiXCR was used for V(D)J alignment. Using edgeR on replicate PBMC samples, clonotypes were called vaccine-responding if FDR was below 0.01 and the log2 fold change was above 5 up to day 15. Each bulk clonotype was labeled CD4 or CD8 based on which sequenced repertoire, CD4 or CD8, contained the clonotype at higher abundance. In TCRdb, the public reads were trimmed at Q25 with fastp and aligned with MiXCR, with productive beta chains retained. Here each entry gathers all rows of one CDR3 protein and keeps the most common genes and DNA. The V and J calls reflect TCRdb's pipeline rather than the authors' work. Counted in this sample were 300,000 to 450,000 distinct CDR3 sequences; less than 9.5% of them appeared once. The ten largest clones capture approximately 18% of the sample.

This sequence originates from a man aged 18 to 29 who received the YFV17D yellow fever vaccine. Sequencing was performed on PBMCs, taken around 45 days after the first yellow fever vaccination. The chain links TRBV12-3 or TRBV12-4 with TRBJ1-1; the D gene remains uncertain. The CDR3 region reads CASSDDSLEAFF. The DNA sequence is TGTGCCAGCAGTGATGACTCCCTCGAAGCTTTCTTT.